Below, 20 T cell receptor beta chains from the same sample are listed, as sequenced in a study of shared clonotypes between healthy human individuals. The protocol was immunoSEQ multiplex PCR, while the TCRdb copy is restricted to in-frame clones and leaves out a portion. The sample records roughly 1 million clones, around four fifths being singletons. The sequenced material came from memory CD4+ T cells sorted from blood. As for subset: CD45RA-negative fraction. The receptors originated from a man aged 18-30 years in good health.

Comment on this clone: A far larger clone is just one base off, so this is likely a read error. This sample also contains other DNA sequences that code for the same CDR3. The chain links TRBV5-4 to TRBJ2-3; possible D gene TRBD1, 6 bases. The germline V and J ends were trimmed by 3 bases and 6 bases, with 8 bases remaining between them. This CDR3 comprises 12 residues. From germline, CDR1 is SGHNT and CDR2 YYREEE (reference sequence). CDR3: CASSWDTDTQYF. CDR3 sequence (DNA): TGTGCCAGCAGCTGGGACACGGATACGCAGTATTTT.

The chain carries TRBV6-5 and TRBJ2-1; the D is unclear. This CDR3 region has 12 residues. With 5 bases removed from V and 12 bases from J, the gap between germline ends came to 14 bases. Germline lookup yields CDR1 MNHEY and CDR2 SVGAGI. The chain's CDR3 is CASSTLGAPQFF. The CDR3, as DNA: TGTGCCAGCAGTACCCTAGGAGCCCCGCAGTTCTTC.

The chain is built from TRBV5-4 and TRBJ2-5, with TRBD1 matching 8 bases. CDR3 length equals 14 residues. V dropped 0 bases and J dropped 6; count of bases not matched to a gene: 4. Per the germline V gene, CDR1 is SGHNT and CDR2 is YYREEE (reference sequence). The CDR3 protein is CASSLVQGAKTQYF. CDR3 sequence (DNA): TGTGCCAGCAGCTTGGTGCAGGGGGCAAAGACCCAGTACTTC.

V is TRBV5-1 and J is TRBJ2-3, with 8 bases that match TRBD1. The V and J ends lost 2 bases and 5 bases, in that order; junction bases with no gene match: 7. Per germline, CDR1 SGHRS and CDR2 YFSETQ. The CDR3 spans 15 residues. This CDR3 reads CASSFQGAGGDTQYF. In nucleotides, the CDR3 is TGCGCCAGCAGCTTCCAGGGGGCTGGTGGAGATACGCAGTATTTT.

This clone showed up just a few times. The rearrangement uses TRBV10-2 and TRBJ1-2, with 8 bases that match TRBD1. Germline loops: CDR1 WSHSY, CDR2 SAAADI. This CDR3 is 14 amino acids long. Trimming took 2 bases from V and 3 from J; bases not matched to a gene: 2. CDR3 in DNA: TGCGCCAGCAGTGAGCCGGGACAGGACTATGGCTACACCTTC. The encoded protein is CASSEPGQDYGYTF.

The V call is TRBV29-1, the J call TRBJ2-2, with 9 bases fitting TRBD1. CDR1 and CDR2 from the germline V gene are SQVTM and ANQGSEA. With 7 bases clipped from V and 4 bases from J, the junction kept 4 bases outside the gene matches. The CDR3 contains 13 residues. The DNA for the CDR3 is TGCAGCGCTGGGACAGGGAGCACCGGGGAGCTGTTTTTT. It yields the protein CSAGTGSTGELFF.

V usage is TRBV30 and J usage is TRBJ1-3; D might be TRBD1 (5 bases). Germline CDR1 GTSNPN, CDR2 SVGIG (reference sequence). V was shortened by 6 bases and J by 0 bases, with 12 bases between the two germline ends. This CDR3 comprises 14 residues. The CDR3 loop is CACSGPNSGNTIYF. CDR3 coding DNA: TGTGCCTGCTCGGGGCCGAACTCTGGAAACACCATATATTTT.

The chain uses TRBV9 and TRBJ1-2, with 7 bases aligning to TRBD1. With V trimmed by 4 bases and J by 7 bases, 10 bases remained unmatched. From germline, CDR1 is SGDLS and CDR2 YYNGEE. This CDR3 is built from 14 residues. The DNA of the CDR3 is TGTGCCAGCAGCTCCGACAGGGAGGGTCGTGGCTACACCTTC. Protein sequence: CASSSDREGRGYTF.

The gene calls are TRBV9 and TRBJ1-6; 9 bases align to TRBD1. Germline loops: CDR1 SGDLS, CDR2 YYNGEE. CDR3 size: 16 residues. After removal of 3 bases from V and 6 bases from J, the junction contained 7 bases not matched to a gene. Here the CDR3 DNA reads TGTGCCAGCAGCGACCCCGGGACAGGGCCTAATTCACCCCTCCACTTT. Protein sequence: CASSDPGTGPNSPLHF.

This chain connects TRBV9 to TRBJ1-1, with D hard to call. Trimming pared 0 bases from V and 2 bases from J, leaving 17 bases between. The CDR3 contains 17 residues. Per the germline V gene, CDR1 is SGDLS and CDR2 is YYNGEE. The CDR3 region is CASSVGFRPDLNTEAFF. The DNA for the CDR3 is TGTGCCAGCAGCGTAGGGTTTAGGCCAGACCTTAACACTGAAGCTTTCTTT.

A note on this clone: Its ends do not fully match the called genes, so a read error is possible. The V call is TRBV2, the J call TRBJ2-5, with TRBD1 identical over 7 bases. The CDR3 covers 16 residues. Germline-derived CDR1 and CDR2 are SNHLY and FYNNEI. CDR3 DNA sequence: TGTGCCAGCACCGAGCGAGGGCAGGGGGTTCAAGGGACCCAGTACTTC. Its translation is CASTERGQGVQGTQYF.

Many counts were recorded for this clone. The CDR3 region has the DNA TGCGCCAGCAGCGGGACTAGCGGGGGAAATGAGCAGTTCTTC. This encodes CASSGTSGGNEQFF. The chain has TRBV5-1 and TRBJ2-1, with TRBD2 matching over 14 bases. The ends lost 4 bases at V and 7 bases at J; junction bases unmatched: 1. The CDR3 is 14 residues long. The germline V gene encodes CDR1 SGHRS and CDR2 YFSETQ.

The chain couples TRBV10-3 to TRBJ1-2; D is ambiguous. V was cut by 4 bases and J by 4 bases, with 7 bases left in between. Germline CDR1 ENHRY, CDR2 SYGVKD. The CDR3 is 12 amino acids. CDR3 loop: CAISGVGYGYTF. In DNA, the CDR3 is TGTGCCATCAGTGGGGTAGGCTATGGCTACACCTTC.

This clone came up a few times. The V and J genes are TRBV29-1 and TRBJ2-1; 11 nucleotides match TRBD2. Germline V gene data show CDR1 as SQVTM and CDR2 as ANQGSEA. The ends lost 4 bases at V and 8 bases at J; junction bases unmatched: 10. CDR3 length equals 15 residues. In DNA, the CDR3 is TGCAGCGTTGCTCTAGCGGGGGGTCTCATACATGAGCAGTTCTTC. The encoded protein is CSVALAGGLIHEQFF.

In DNA, the CDR3 is TGTGCCAGCAGTGAAGGGGGGGGCGCTTCCTACGAGCAGTACTTC. Amino acid sequence: CASSEGGGASYEQYF. This chain joins TRBV2 and TRBJ2-7; TRBD2 might be the D (7 bases). This CDR3 is built from 15 residues. Per germline, CDR1 SNHLY and CDR2 FYNNEI. V was shortened by 1 base and J by 1 base, with 11 bases between the two germline ends.

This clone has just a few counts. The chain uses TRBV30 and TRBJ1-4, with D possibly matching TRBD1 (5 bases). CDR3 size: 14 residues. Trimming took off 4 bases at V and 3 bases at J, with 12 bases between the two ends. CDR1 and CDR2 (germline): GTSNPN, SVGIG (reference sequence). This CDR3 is CAWNDQGANEKLFF. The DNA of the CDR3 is TGTGCCTGGAACGACCAGGGTGCTAATGAAAAACTGTTTTTT.

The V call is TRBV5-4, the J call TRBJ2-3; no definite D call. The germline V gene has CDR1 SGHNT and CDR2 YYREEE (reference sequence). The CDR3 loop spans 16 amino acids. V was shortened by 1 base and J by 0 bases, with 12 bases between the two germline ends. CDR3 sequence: CASSLTTHASTDTQYF. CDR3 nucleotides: TGTGCCAGCAGCTTGACGACTCACGCTAGCACAGATACGCAGTATTTT.

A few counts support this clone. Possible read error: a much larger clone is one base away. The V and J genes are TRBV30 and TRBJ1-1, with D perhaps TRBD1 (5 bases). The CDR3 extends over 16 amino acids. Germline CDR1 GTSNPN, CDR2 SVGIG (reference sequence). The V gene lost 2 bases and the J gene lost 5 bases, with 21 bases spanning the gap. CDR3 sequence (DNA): TGTGCCTGGAGTTTGTTTGGGCTAGGGGCGGGAACTGAAGCTTTCTTT. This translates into CAWSLFGLGAGTEAFF.

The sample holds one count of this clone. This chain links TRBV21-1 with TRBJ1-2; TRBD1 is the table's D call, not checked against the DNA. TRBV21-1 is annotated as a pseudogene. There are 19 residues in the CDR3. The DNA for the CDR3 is TGTGCCAGCAGCATGCGTGGCGGGGACAGGGGATTCCTCGCTAACGGCTACACCTTC. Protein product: CASSMRGGDRGFLANGYTF.

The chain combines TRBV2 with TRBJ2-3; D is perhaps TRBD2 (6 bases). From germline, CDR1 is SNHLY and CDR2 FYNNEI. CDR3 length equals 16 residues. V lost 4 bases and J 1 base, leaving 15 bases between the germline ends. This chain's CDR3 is CASSVRDSSRTDTQYF. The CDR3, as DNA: TGTGCCAGCAGTGTTCGGGACTCTTCTCGCACAGATACGCAGTATTTT.